Presented here are 5 T cell receptor beta chains from one specimen sequenced in a study of STAT3 mutations in large granular lymphocyte leukemia. Whole-study findings and limits: Every T-LGLL patient had at least one immunodominant TCRbeta clonotype.

Data came from immunoSEQ multiplex PCR; TCRdb stores just in-frame clones and leaves some out. The sample lists more than 6,500 clones, about four fifths occurring once. The antigens for these receptors are not known. Sequencing was carried out using peripheral blood mononuclear cells. The receptors here all came from a woman between 35 and 50 years old with T-cell large granular lymphocyte leukemia. Some clones in this sample may be carry-over from other donors' samples.

The gene calls are TRBV25-1 and TRBJ2-1; D unclear. V was shortened by 1 base and J by 8 bases, with 12 bases between the two germline ends. Looked up from germline, CDR1 is MGHDK and CDR2 is SYGVNS. This CDR3 contains 14 residues. CDR3 region: CASSELLTDHEQFF. As DNA, the CDR3 is TGTGCCAGCAGTGAATTGTTGACGGACCATGAGCAGTTCTTC.

This clone has a single count. The J gene is TRBJ1-5, the V gene TRBV18, with D uncertain. The CDR3 has 15 amino acids. The germline V gene encodes CDR1 KGHSH and CDR2 LQKENI. V lost 3 bases and J 2 bases, leaving 11 bases between the germline ends. CDR3 sequence (DNA): TGTGCCAGCTCACCCACGGGATGGGGCAATCAGCCCCAGCATTTT. Residues: CASSPTGWGNQPQHF.

CDR3 nucleotides: TGTGCCAGCAGCTTTGTACAGGGGGCGAATTCACCCCTCCACTTT. Translating it yields CASSFVQGANSPLHF. The chain links TRBV5-4 to TRBJ1-6; 9 bases fit TRBD1. CDR3 length: 15 amino acids. Trimming removed 2 bases from V and 7 bases from J; junction bases left unmatched: 4. Germline lookup yields CDR1 SGHNT and CDR2 YYREEE (reference sequence).

The J gene is TRBJ1-4, the V gene TRBV29-1, with 9 bases that match TRBD1. The CDR3 is 14 amino acids. Germline CDR1 and CDR2: SQVTM and ANQGSEA. Trimming cost V 6 bases and J 8 bases; bases outside gene matches: 10. CDR3 loop: CSVCTGGAREKLFF. The CDR3 region has the DNA TGCAGCGTATGTACAGGGGGCGCAAGGGAAAAACTGTTTTTT.

The V and J genes are TRBV5-1 and TRBJ1-2; D not resolved. Germline values: CDR1 SGHRS, CDR2 YFSETQ. Trimming took 0 bases from V and 4 from J, leaving 16 bases between them. CDR3 length: 16 amino acids. The CDR3 DNA reads as TGCGCCAGCAGCTTGGGGTGGAACGAGGGTGGCTATGGCTACACCTTC. It specifies CASSLGWNEGGYGYTF.